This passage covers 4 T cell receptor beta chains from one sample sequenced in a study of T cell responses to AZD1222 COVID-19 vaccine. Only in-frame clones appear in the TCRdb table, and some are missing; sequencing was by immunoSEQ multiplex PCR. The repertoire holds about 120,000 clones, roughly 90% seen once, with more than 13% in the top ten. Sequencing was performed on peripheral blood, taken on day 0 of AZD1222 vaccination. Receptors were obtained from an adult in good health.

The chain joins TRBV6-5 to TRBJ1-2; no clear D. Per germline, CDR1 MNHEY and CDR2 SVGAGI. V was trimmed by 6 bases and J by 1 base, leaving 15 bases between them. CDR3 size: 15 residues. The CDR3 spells CASRMTILLNYGYTF. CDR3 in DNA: TGTGCCAGCAGAATGACAATCCTTCTTAACTATGGCTACACCTTC.

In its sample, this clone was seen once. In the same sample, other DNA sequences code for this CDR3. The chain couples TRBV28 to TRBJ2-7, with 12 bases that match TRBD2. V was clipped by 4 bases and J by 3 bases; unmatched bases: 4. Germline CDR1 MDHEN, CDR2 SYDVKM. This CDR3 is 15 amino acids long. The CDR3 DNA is TGTGCCAGCAGTTCCGGGACTAGCGGGCGCTACGAGCAGTACTTC. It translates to CASSSGTSGRYEQYF.

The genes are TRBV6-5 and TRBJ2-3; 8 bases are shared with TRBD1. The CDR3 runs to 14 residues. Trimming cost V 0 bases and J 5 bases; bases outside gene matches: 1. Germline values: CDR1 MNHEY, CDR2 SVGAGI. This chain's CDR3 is CASSYSTGGDTQYF. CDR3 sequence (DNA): TGTGCCAGCAGTTACTCAACAGGGGGAGATACGCAGTATTTT.

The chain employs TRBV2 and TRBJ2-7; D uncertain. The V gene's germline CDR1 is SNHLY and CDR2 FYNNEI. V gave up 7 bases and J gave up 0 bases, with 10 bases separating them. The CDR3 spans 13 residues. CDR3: CASKPSDSYEQYF. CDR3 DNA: TGTGCCAGCAAGCCATCCGACTCCTACGAGCAGTACTTC.